Here is one T cell receptor (beta chain) with its context. At the DNA level, this CDR3 is encoded by other sequences in the same sample as well. The data belong to a study of blood T cell repertoires in COVID-19. As for the study in general: From the United States, Italy and Spain came samples of acute and convalescent COVID-19. PBMCs, B-cell-depleted T cells, or T cells provided the cDNA or gDNA that made up the material.

This CDR3 is built from 15 residues. Germline V gives CDR1 KGHSH, CDR2 LQKENI. Trimming cost V 5 bases and J 0 bases; bases outside gene matches: 3. Per the original data handling: Nucleated cell number was recorded as an estimate derived from reference gene primer amplification. Sequencing used immunoSEQ multiplex PCR; TCRdb keeps in-frame clones, though not all of them. V and J calls and clone size are those listed in that table; D and trimming were worked out from the DNA. The sample shows 310,000 or so clones, 89% of them seen only once. The J gene is TRBJ2-2, the V gene TRBV18, with 7 bases aligning to TRBD1. The receptor was derived from a man aged 18 to 29 who had recovered from COVID-19. Sequences were obtained from peripheral blood. The CDR3 protein is CASSSGTANTGELFF. The DNA of the CDR3 is TGTGCCAGCTCATCGGGGACAGCGAACACCGGGGAGCTGTTTTTT.